The next 27 T cell receptor beta chains were all read from a single sample in a study of OX40 agonist ivuxolimab in advanced cancers. Measured with immunoSEQ multiplex PCR; TCRdb has only the in-frame clones, and not every one. The top ten clones hold about 17% of a sample with 55,000 to 65,000 clones, approximately 93% of them seen once. Material: CD4+ or CD8+ T cells sorted from blood, obtained in a trial of the OX40 agonist ivuxolimab. The receptors come from an adult with an advanced solid tumor such as melanoma, head and neck, liver or kidney cancer.

The rearrangement joins TRBV25-1 to TRBJ1-3, with D possibly being TRBD1 (6 bases). Germline V gene sequence: CDR1 MGHDK, CDR2 SYGVNS. The CDR3 is 15 amino acids. Trimming left V 6 bases short and J 8 bases short, with 20 bases between. The CDR3, as DNA: TGTGCCAGCAGCGCGGGTGGAGGGGGTTTTGACACCATATATTTT. This sequence encodes CASSAGGGGFDTIYF.

The chain employs TRBV4-1 and TRBJ2-1; D gene unclear. Per germline, CDR1 MGHRA and CDR2 YSYEKL. Trimming shortened V by 8 bases and J by 5 bases, and 4 bases separated the two germline ends. The CDR3 has 10 residues. CDR3 sequence (DNA): TGCGCCAGCGGAAACAATGAGCAGTTCTTC. This encodes CASGNNEQFF.

This rearrangement joins TRBV4-2 to TRBJ1-2, with a weak D call TRBD1 (6 bases). The V end lost 1 base, the J end lost 1 base, and 10 bases lay between the germline ends. This CDR3 comprises 15 residues. The V gene's germline CDR1 is LGHNA and CDR2 YNFKEQ. The chain's CDR3 is CASSQVSQGNYGYTF. The CDR3 DNA follows: TGTGCCAGCAGCCAAGTTTCACAGGGTAACTATGGCTACACCTTC.

The chain carries TRBV5-1 and TRBJ1-1; D possibly corresponds to TRBD1 (5 bases). Germline assignment: CDR1 SGHRS and CDR2 YFSETQ. The V end lost 3 bases, the J end lost 0 bases, and 15 bases lay between the germline ends. This CDR3 has 16 residues. The CDR3 coding sequence is TGCGCCAGCAGCTCGGACAATTTCCCCATGAACACTGAAGCTTTCTTT. It translates to CASSSDNFPMNTEAFF.

V gene TRBV5-1 combines with J gene TRBJ2-7; D is uncertain. V was cut by 0 bases and J by 2 bases, with 3 bases left in between. Looked up from germline, CDR1 is SGHRS and CDR2 is YFSETQ. This CDR3 spans 12 amino acids. Here the CDR3 DNA reads TGCGCCAGCAGCTTGGGCACCTACGAGCAGTACTTC. This codes for CASSLGTYEQYF.

The genes are TRBV6-6 and TRBJ2-2; D gene uncertain. Germline values: CDR1 MNHNY, CDR2 SVGAGI (reference sequence). There are 11 residues in the CDR3. V lost 5 bases to trimming and J lost 5 bases, with 3 bases between them. DNA of the CDR3: TGTGCCAGCAGTGGAACCGGGGAGCTGTTTTTT. Translating gives CASSGTGELFF.

The chain is built from TRBV7-9 and TRBJ1-1; D gene unclear. Trimming took 1 base from V and 1 from J, leaving 7 bases between them. In germline, CDR1 is SEHNR, CDR2 FQNEAQ (reference sequence). CDR3 size: 14 residues. The CDR3 spells CASSLGGENTEAFF. DNA for the CDR3: TGTGCCAGCAGCTTAGGAGGAGAGAACACTGAAGCTTTCTTT.

The gene calls are TRBV7-2 and TRBJ1-3; D gene uncertain. V dropped 1 base and J dropped 3 bases, with 7 bases sitting between them. CDR3 length: 14 amino acids. CDR1 and CDR2 from the germline V gene are SGHTA and FQGNSA. The CDR3 DNA follows: TGTGCCAGCAGCTTAGGAAATCTTGGAAACACCATATATTTT. It codes for CASSLGNLGNTIYF.

The chain recombines TRBV15 with TRBJ2-2, with a possible D match to TRBD1 (6 bases). Trimming took off 2 bases at V and 4 bases at J, with 17 bases between the two ends. Germline loops: CDR1 LNHNV, CDR2 YYDKDF (reference sequence). This CDR3 has 17 residues. CDR3 DNA: TGTGCCACCAGCAGATCTTCAGGGGTTTCGGGCACCGGGGAGCTGTTTTTT. As protein: CATSRSSGVSGTGELFF.

The count of this clone is one. The chain carries TRBV28 and TRBJ2-1; D gene ambiguous. Per germline, CDR1 MDHEN and CDR2 SYDVKM. The CDR3 has 16 amino acids. V shed 2 bases and J shed 0 bases, with 11 bases lying between them. This CDR3 reads CASSLDRYSSYNEQFF. For the CDR3, the DNA is TGTGCCAGCAGTTTAGATCGGTACAGCTCCTACAATGAGCAGTTCTTC.

The V call is TRBV28, the J call TRBJ2-7, with a possible D match to TRBD1 (6 bases). Germline V gene data show CDR1 as MDHEN and CDR2 as SYDVKM. The CDR3 length is 15 residues. V was clipped by 4 bases and J by 0 bases, with 13 bases between them. The CDR3 reads CASSSRDTDSYEQYF. CDR3 bases: TGTGCCAGCAGTTCACGGGACACGGACTCCTACGAGCAGTACTTC.

V and J are TRBV11-2 and TRBJ2-7; D is tentatively TRBD1 or TRBD2 (5 bases each). Trimming pared 7 bases from V and 5 bases from J, leaving 15 bases between. This CDR3 comprises 13 residues. Per germline, CDR1 SGHAT and CDR2 FQNNGV. The CDR3 DNA sequence: TGTGCCAGCAACGACGGGGCTGGCAACGAGCAGTACTTC. Its translation: CASNDGAGNEQYF.

The chain uses TRBV7-9 and TRBJ2-1; 8 bases fit TRBD1. The CDR3 has 15 residues. Trimming cost V 1 base and J 7 bases; bases outside gene matches: 6. Germline CDR1 SEHNR, CDR2 FQNEAQ (reference sequence). CDR3 loop: CASSLGAGGWNEQFF. As DNA, the CDR3 is TGTGCCAGCAGCTTAGGGGCAGGGGGCTGGAATGAGCAGTTCTTC.

This chain uses TRBV5-6 with TRBJ1-1; perhaps TRBD1 as D (6 bases). Trimming stripped 0 bases from V and 8 bases from J, with 14 bases between. CDR3 size: 14 residues. CDR1 and CDR2 (germline): SGHDT, YYEEEE. The CDR3 sequence: CASSLEAGALEAFF. In DNA form, the CDR3 reads TGTGCCAGCAGCTTGGAGGCAGGGGCGTTGGAAGCTTTCTTT.

V and J are TRBV9 and TRBJ2-7, with D perhaps being TRBD1 or TRBD2 (5 bases each). The CDR3 consists of 13 residues. CDR1 and CDR2 (germline): SGDLS, YYNGEE. With 0 bases removed from V and 7 bases from J, the gap between germline ends came to 11 bases. CDR3 loop: CASSVAGGEEQYF. The CDR3 DNA reads as TGTGCCAGCAGCGTAGCTGGGGGTGAAGAGCAGTACTTC.

The chain recombines TRBV7-9 with TRBJ1-4; the D is unclear. The CDR3 length is 12 residues. V lost 5 bases and J lost 8, with 9 bases in between. Per germline, CDR1 SEHNR and CDR2 FQNEAQ (reference sequence). CDR3 coding DNA: TGTGCCAGCAGCCGTTGGGAGGAAAAACTGTTTTTT. This codes for CASSRWEEKLFF.

V and J are TRBV10-3 and TRBJ2-7; D ambiguous. Trimming cost V 5 bases and J 2 bases, with 7 bases left between them. This CDR3 is 12 amino acids long. The V gene's germline CDR1 is ENHRY and CDR2 SYGVKD. The DNA of the CDR3 is TGTGCCATCAGTAGCTATCCCTACGAGCAGTACTTC. As protein: CAISSYPYEQYF.

Only one count was recorded for this clone. The chain is built from TRBV4-1 and TRBJ2-1; the match to TRBD2 covers 13 bases. CDR1 and CDR2 (germline): MGHRA, YSYEKL. The CDR3 runs 15 residues. V lost 0 bases to trimming and J lost 8 bases; unmatched junction nucleotides: 1. The CDR3 loop is CASSQEGTSGDEQFF. CDR3 DNA: TGCGCCAGCAGCCAAGAAGGGACTAGCGGGGATGAGCAGTTCTTC.

V gene TRBV2 combines with J gene TRBJ1-1; D gene ambiguous. The length of the CDR3 is 14 residues. The V gene's germline CDR1 is SNHLY and CDR2 FYNNEI. The V end lost 4 bases, the J end lost 0 bases, and 9 bases lay between the germline ends. DNA of the CDR3: TGTGCCAGCAGTGTGGGCAGCATGAACACTGAAGCTTTCTTT. Translated: CASSVGSMNTEAFF.

The chain employs TRBV7-9 and TRBJ1-1; D call uncertain. Trimming left V 2 bases short and J 4 bases short, with 14 bases between. This CDR3 region has 15 residues. CDR1 and CDR2 from the germline V gene are SEHNR and FQNEAQ (reference sequence). Here the CDR3 reads CASSLPEVISTEAFF. CDR3 nucleotide sequence: TGTGCCAGCAGCTTACCAGAGGTCATCAGCACTGAAGCTTTCTTT.

The chain employs TRBV6-6 and TRBJ2-5; D gene uncertain. V lost 2 bases to trimming and J lost 1 base, with 8 bases between them. CDR1 MNHNY and CDR2 SVGAGI come from the germline V gene (reference sequence). The CDR3 has 14 amino acids. This CDR3 reads CASSYGNLQETQYF. The CDR3, as DNA: TGTGCCAGCAGTTACGGGAACCTCCAAGAGACCCAGTACTTC.

Only one count was recorded for this clone. The chain has TRBV29-1 and TRBJ2-1; 8 bases agree with TRBD1. CDR3 length: 14 amino acids. V lost 5 bases to trimming and J lost 1 base; unmatched junction nucleotides: 4. Germline V gene sequence: CDR1 SQVTM, CDR2 ANQGSEA. The CDR3 DNA is TGCAGCGTTCTCAGACAGGGGTCCTACAATGAGCAGTTCTTC. Amino acids: CSVLRQGSYNEQFF.

Here the CDR3 reads CASSEVLAVTDTQYF. CDR3 sequence (DNA): TGTGCCAGCAGTGAAGTTCTAGCAGTCACAGATACGCAGTATTTT. The rearrangement links TRBV6-1 to TRBJ2-3, with TRBD2 as a possible D gene (5 bases). This CDR3 contains 15 residues. Germline V gene lookup returns CDR1 MNHNS and CDR2 SASEGT. V was clipped by 1 base and J by 2 bases, with 10 bases between them.

J is TRBJ2-2 and V is TRBV7-9; D not certain. Deletions cut 5 bases from V and 5 bases from J, with 6 bases between. Germline assignment: CDR1 SEHNR and CDR2 FQNEAQ (reference sequence). This CDR3 contains 12 residues. The CDR3 DNA sequence: TGTGCCAGCAGCGACGGGACCGGGGAGCTGTTTTTT. Amino acids: CASSDGTGELFF.

CDR3 residues: CASSGSSGNTIYF. The CDR3 DNA reads as TGTGCCAGCAGCGGGAGCTCCGGAAACACCATATATTTT. The chain uses TRBV9 and TRBJ1-3; D is unclear. This CDR3 comprises 13 residues. CDR1 and CDR2 from the germline V gene are SGDLS and YYNGEE. The V end lost 3 bases, the J end lost 4 bases, and 8 bases lay between the germline ends.

The chain has TRBV27 and TRBJ1-1; no clear D. CDR3 length: 14 residues. The germline V gene encodes CDR1 MNHEY and CDR2 SMNVEV (reference sequence). V gave up 4 bases and J gave up 1 base, with 10 bases separating them. The CDR3 nucleotides read TGTGCCAGCAGTTCCCGGACGGGGAACACTGAAGCTTTCTTT. Translated: CASSSRTGNTEAFF.

This sequence joins TRBV6-5 and TRBJ2-3; possibly TRBD1 or TRBD2 for D (5 bases each). In germline, CDR1 is MNHEY, CDR2 SVGAGI. V lost 0 bases and J 3 bases, leaving 10 bases between the germline ends. The CDR3 is 15 residues long. CDR3 protein: CASSYSVGGTDTQYF. The DNA of the CDR3 is TGTGCCAGCAGTTACTCCGTTGGGGGAACAGATACGCAGTATTTT.